This TCR beta chain was sequenced in a study of T cell repertoires in MIS-A myocarditis (dated by TCRdb to 2022 to 2024). The immunoSEQ bias-controlled multiplex PCR was used to amplify TCRbeta CDR3 regions, which were then sequenced at high throughput. Processing in the source paper ran as follows. CDR3 sequences were collapsed and filtered by the immunoSEQ vendor pipeline to quantify abundance and frequency of each unique TCRbeta CDR3. Dominant CDR3 amino acid sequences were clustered with SARS-CoV-2-specific ImmuneCODE TCRbeta sequences by CD-HIT at a 90% global sequence identity threshold. Clones were classed as hyperexpanded at frequencies of 0.1 to 1 and as large at frequencies of 0.01 to 0.1. MiXCR was used to confirm CDR3 amino acid sequences and V and J gene assignments of dominant clones. The R stringdist package was used to calculate Levenshtein distances between the patient clonotypes and the ImmuneCODE hits. TCRdb limited this immuneACCESS table to in-frame rearrangements with V and J called. A share of clones is missing; checked studies link under half to unresolved V genes, and the rest is unexplained. V and J calls and clone size follow that table, whereas D and trimming were derived from the DNA. Recorded for this sample are roughly 10,000 clones; roughly 91% of them occurred a single time. In total, the top ten clones hold just over 2% of the sample.

The QIAamp DNA FFPE kit was used to extract genomic DNA from formalin-fixed paraffin-embedded autopsy tissue. Counted from cysteine to phenylalanine, this CDR3 has 14 amino acids. Only the CDR3 part of the read is kept: 42 bases, read in frame from the first base. V ends up 5 bases short and J 8 bases short, with an unmatched junction base count of 8. CDR1 SEHNR and CDR2 FQNEAQ are derived from the germline V gene (reference sequence). In regard to this clone: Its antigen has not been determined. Base quality data are lacking; no much larger clone is found one base away.

This sequence uses TRBV7-9 and TRBJ2-4, with TRBD2 matching 8 junction bases. The origin of this receptor is a man younger than 35 with fulminant myocarditis from multisystem inflammatory syndrome in adults (MIS-A) after COVID-19. Specimen: thoracic lymph node tissue obtained at autopsy. The bases are TGTGCCAGCAGCCTTAGCGGGAATAGGGACATTCAGTACTTC. It specifies CASSLSGNRDIQYF.